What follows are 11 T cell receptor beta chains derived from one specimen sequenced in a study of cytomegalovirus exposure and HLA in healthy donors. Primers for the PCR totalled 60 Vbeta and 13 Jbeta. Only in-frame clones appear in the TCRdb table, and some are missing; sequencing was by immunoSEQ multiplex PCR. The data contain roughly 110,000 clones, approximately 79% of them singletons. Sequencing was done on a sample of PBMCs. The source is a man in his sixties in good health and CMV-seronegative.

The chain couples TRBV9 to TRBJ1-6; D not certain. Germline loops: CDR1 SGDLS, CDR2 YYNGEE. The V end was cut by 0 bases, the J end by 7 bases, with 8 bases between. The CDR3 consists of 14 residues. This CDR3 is CASSVVEVNSPLHF. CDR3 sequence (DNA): TGTGCCAGCAGCGTAGTGGAGGTAAATTCACCCCTCCACTTT.

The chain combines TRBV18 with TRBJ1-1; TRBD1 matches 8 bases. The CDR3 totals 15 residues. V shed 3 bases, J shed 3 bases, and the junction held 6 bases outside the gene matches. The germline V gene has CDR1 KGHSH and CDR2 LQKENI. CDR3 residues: CASSPSTGADTEAFF. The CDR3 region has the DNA TGTGCCAGCTCACCCTCGACAGGGGCGGACACTGAAGCTTTCTTT.

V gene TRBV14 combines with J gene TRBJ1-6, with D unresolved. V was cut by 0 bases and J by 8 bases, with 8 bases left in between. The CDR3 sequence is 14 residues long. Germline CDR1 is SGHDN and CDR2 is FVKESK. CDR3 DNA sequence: TGTGCCAGCAGCCAAGATCCTCGGTATTCACCCCTCCACTTT. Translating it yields CASSQDPRYSPLHF.

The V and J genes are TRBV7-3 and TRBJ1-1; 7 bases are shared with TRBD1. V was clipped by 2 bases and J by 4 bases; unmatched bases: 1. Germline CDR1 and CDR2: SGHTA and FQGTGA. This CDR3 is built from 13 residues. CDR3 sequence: CASSLQGGTEAFF. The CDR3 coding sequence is TGTGCCAGCAGCTTACAGGGGGGCACTGAAGCTTTCTTT.

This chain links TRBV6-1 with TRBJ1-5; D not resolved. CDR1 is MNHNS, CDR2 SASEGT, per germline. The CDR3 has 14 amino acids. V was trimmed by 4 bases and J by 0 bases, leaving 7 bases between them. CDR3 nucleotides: TGTGCCAGCAGTGGTTCCCTTAGCAATCAGCCCCAGCATTTT. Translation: CASSGSLSNQPQHF.

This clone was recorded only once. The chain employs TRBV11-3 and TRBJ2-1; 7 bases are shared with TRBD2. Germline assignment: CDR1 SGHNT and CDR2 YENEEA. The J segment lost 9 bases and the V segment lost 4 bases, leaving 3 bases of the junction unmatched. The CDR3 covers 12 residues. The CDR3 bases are TGTGCCAGCAGCTCCGGGGGGAGTGAGCAGTTCTTC. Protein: CASSSGGSEQFF.

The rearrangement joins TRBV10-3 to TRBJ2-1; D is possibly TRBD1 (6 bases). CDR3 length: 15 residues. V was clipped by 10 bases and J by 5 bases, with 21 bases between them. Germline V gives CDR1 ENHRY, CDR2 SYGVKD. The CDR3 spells CATSAQGFGDNEQFF. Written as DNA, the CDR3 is TGTGCCACAAGCGCACAGGGATTTGGAGACAATGAGCAGTTCTTC.

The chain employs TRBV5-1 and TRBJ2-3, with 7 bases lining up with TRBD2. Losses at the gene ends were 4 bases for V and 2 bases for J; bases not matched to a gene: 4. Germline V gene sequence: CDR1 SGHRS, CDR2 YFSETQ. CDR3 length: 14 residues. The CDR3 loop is CASSDTSATDTQYF. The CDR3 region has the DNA TGCGCCAGCAGCGACACTAGCGCCACAGATACGCAGTATTTT.

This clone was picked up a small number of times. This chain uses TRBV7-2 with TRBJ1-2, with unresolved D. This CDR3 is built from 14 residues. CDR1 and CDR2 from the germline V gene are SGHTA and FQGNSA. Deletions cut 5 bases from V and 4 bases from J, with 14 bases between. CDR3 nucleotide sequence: TGTGCCAGCAGCCTCGCGGGTGGGAGCTATGGCTACACCTTC. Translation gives CASSLAGGSYGYTF.

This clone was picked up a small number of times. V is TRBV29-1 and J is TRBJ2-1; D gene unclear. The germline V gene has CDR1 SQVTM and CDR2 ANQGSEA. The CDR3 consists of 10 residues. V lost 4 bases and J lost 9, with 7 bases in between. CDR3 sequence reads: CSVVSSEQFF. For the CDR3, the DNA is TGCAGCGTTGTTAGTAGTGAGCAGTTCTTC.

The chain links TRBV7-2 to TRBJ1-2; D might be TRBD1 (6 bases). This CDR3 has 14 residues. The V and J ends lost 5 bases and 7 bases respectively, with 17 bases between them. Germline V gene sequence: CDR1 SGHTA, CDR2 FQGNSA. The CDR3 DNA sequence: TGTGCCAGCAGCCTAACTCAGGGGCCGGGTGGCTACACCTTC. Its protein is CASSLTQGPGGYTF. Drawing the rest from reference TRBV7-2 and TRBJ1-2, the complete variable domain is GAGVSQSPSNKVTEKGKDVELRCDPISGHTALYWYRQSLGQGLEFLIYFQGNSAPDKSGLPSDRFSAERTGGSVSTLTIQRTQQEDSAVYLCASSLTQGPGGYTFGSGTRLTVV.